This T cell receptor beta chain is drawn from a study of T cells in Graves' hyperthyroidism and ophthalmopathy. Study as a whole: Peripheral blood sampling occurred at initial diagnosis, before any treatment. The study, taken as a whole, reports: A model built on 13 V-J features separated ophthalmopathy from stable hyperthyroidism.

The CDR3 regions of TCR beta were amplified from RNA transcripts. Initially, a first-round RT-PCR of the TCR CDR3 employed the HTBI primer set. MiXCR, applied by TCRdb to the multiplex PCR reads, yields one record per CDR3 protein. The data contain under 550,000 distinct CDR3 sequences, about 20% of them seen just once; the ten biggest clones take up about half. There are 14 residues in the CDR3. V was cut by 5 bases and J by 4 bases, with 11 bases left in between. Germline CDR1 and CDR2: SGHTA and FQGNSA. This clonotype was seen ten or more times. Its matching antigen is unknown. Sequenced sample: blood. The V gene is TRBV7-2, the J gene TRBJ2-2; possible D gene TRBD1, 6 bases. The receptor comes from a man aged 35 to 55 with Graves' ophthalmopathy. CDR3 DNA sequence: TGTGCCAGCAGCCCACGACAGGCCACCGGGGAGCTGTTTTTT. Its protein product is CASSPRQATGELFF.